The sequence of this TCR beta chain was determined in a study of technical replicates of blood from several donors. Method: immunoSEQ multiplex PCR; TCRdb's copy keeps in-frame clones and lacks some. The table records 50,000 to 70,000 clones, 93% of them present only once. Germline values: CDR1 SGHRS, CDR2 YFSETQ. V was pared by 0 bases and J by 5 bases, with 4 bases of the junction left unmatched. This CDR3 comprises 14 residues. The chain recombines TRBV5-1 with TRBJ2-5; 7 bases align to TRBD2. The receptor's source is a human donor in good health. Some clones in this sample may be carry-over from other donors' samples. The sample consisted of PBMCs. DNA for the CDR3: TGCGCCAGCAGCTTGGGAGCGGGGTTGGAGACCCAGTACTTC. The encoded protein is CASSLGAGLETQYF.